This TCR beta chain was observed in a study of T-cell memory formation after mild COVID-19. Points from the study as a whole: Day 15 to 85 contractors were CD4/CD8 balanced; later expanders leaned CD4+.

Germline CDR1 SQVTM, CDR2 ANQGSEA. The germline V and J ends were trimmed by 1 base and 9 bases, with 16 bases remaining between them. The length of the CDR3 is 14 residues. TCRdb analysed the 5' RACE reads with MiXCR anew, one entry per CDR3 protein. The sample consists of about 350,000 distinct CDR3 sequences, 20% to 25% of them appearing once. Of note for this clonotype: Its target is not known.

Sequenced material: PBMCs or a T cell subset sorted from them (not recorded which). This chain joins TRBV29-1 and TRBJ2-4, with D tentatively TRBD1 (5 bases). This TCR derives from a man aged 18 to 29 who had mild COVID-19 (a few samples of this study predate the infection). Cell type and time point are not known. CDR3 sequence: CSVEGADNSGIQYF. CDR3 nucleotides: TGCAGCGTTGAAGGGGCGGACAATTCGGGCATTCAGTACTTC.